Described below is a single T cell receptor beta chain sequence and its context. Germline V gene data show CDR1 as MNHEY and CDR2 as SVGEGT. This CDR3 has 16 amino acids. V lost 3 bases and J 2 bases, leaving 14 bases between the germline ends. Seattle researchers signed up patients amid active infection and tracked them longitudinally. This record belongs to a study of blood T cell repertoires in COVID-19. Study information: Acute and convalescent COVID-19 specimens originated in the United States, Italy and Spain.

In the study's own analysis: It was from reference gene primer amplification that nucleated cell counts were estimated. Profiled with immunoSEQ multiplex PCR; TCRdb holds only in-frame clones, not every one. That table supplies the V and J calls and clone size; D and trimming were determined from the DNA. The repertoire holds more than 300,000 clones, around 87% seen once, with over 6% in the top ten. The specimen sequenced was peripheral blood. The receptor's source is a woman in her forties or fifties with COVID-19, enrolled during active disease. This chain links TRBV6-2 or TRBV6-3 with TRBJ1-5, with D maybe TRBD1 (6 bases). In DNA form, the CDR3 reads TGTGCCAGCAGTTATAACACAGGGATTCGCAATCAGCCCCAGCATTTT. Its translation: CASSYNTGIRNQPQHF.